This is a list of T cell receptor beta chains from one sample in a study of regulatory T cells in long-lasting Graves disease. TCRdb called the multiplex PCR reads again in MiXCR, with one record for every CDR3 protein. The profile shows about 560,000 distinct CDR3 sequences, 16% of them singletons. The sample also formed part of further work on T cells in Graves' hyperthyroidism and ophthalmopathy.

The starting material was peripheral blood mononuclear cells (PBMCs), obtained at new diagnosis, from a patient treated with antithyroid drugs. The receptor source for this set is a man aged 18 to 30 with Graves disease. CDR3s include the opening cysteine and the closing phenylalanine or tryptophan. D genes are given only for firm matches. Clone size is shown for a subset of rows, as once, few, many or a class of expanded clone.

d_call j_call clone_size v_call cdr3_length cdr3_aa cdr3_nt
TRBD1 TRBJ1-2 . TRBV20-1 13 CSARETGEAAYTF TGCAGTGCTAGAGAGACAGGGGAAGCCGCCTACACCTTC
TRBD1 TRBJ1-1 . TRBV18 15 CASSQSSGGGTEAFF TGTGCCAGCTCACAGAGCTCAGGGGGAGGCACTGAAGCTTTCTTT
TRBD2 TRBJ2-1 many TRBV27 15 CASTLAGGPHNEQFF TGTGCCAGCACCTTAGCGGGAGGGCCCCACAATGAGCAGTTCTTC
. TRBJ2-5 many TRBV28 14 CASSLAGLKETQYF TGTGCCAGCAGTTTGGCAGGGCTTAAAGAGACCCAGTACTTC
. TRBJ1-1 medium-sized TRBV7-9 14 CASSLPRGNTEAFF TGTGCCAGCAGCTTACCCCGGGGGAACACTGAAGCTTTCTTT
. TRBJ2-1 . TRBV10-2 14 CASRAAIGYNEQFF TGCGCCAGTAGAGCGGCGATCGGTTACAATGAGCAGTTCTTC
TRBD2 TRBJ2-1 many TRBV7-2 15 CASSLSGREYNEQFF TGTGCCAGCAGCCTAAGCGGGAGAGAGTACAATGAGCAGTTCTTC
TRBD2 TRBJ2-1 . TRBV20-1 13 CSASSGANNEQFF TGCAGTGCCAGTAGCGGGGCTAACAATGAGCAGTTCTTC
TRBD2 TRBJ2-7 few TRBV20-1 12 CSAGLAGEEQYF TGCAGTGCTGGACTAGCGGGAGAAGAGCAGTACTTC
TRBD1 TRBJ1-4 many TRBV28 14 CASTQTGGSEKLFF TGTGCCAGCACCCAGACAGGGGGCAGTGAAAAACTGTTTTTT
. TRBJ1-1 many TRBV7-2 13 CASSLVQVTEAFF TGTGCCAGCAGCTTAGTTCAGGTGACTGAAGCTTTCTTT
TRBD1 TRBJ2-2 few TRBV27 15 CASRLDRVGTGELFF TGTGCCAGCAGACTAGACAGGGTCGGCACCGGGGAGCTGTTTTTT
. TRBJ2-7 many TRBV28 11 CASGSRAAFSF TGTGCCAGCGGGTCCCGGGCCGCGTTCTCGTTC
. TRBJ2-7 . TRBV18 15 CASSPLDTGIHEQYF TGTGCCAGCTCACCCCTGGACACTGGCATCCACGAGCAGTACTTC